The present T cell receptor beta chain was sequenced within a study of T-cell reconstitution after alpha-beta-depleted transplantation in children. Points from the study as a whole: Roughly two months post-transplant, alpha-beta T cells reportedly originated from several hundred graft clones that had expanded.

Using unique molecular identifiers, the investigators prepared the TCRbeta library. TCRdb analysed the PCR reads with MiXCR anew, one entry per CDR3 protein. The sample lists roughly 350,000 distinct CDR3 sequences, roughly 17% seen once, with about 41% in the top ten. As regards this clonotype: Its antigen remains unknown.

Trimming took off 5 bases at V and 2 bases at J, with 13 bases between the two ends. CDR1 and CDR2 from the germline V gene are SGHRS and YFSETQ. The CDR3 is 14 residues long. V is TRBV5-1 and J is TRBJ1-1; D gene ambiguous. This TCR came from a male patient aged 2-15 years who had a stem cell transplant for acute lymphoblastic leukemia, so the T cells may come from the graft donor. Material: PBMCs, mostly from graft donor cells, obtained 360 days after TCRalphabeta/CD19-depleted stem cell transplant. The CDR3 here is CASSSLPSNTEAFF. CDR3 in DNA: TGCGCCAGCAGTAGTTTGCCCTCCAACACTGAAGCTTTCTTT.